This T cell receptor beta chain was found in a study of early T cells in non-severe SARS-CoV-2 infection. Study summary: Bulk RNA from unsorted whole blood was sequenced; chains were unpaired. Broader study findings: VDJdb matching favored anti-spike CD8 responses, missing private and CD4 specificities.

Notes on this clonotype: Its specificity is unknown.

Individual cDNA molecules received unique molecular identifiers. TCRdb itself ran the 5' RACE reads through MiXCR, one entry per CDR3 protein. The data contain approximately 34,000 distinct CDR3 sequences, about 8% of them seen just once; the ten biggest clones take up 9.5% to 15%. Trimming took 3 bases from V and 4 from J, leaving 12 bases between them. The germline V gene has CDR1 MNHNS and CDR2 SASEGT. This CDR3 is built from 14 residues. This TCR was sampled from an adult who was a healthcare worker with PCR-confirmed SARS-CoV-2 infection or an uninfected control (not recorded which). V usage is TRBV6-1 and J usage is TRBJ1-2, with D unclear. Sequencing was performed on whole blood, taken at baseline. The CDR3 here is CASSERPLSYGYTF. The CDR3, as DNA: TGTGCCAGCAGTGAGAGGCCGCTGAGCTATGGCTACACCTTC.